Detailed here is one T cell receptor (beta chain). Its antigen is not known. The data derive from a study of cytomegalovirus exposure and HLA in healthy donors. The wider study: The roughly 110 validation repertoires matched the roughly 700 first-cohort repertoires in platform, a later analysis reported.

The germline V gene has CDR1 SGHRS and CDR2 YFSETQ. Germline trimming cut 4 bases from V and 2 bases from J; bases unmatched to any gene: 14. The CDR3 length is 17 residues. Sequenced by immunoSEQ multiplex PCR; TCRdb stores in-frame clones only, minus some. Counted here are tens of thousands of clones, 85% to 95% occurring once; the ten biggest clones make up 7%. Study-level findings and limits: Reports showed the classifier diagnosing cytomegalovirus status with high specificity and sensitivity. A few chains tied to CMV proved CMV antigen-specific in vitro. For most TCR sequences rarity was the rule, although some public TCRs occurred in many donors.

This chain joins TRBV5-1 and TRBJ2-5, with 7 bases identical to TRBD2. Source material: PBMCs. The receptor was derived from a woman aged 18 to 35 in good health and CMV-seropositive. CDR3 DNA sequence: TGCGCCAGCAGCCCCCTAGTCGGTAGCGGGTCACAAGAGACCCAGTACTTC. It translates to CASSPLVGSGSQETQYF.